This T cell receptor (beta chain) was sequenced during a study of blood T cell repertoires in COVID-19. The overall study: The United States, Italy and Spain supplied acute and convalescent COVID-19 samples. The analysed material was cDNA or gDNA that came from T cells, B-cell-depleted T cells, or PBMCs.

Cohorts were assigned according to the clinical history that participants reported. CDR1 and CDR2 from the germline V gene are SGHDT and YYEEEE. The V gene end was trimmed by 0 bases and the J gene end by 4 bases; junction bases not matched to a gene: 1. CDR3 size: 14 residues. Authors' processing steps: Amplifying reference gene primers gave estimates of nucleated cell counts. TCRdb keeps only in-frame clones here, not all; method: immunoSEQ multiplex PCR. V and J calls and clone size are given by that table; D and trimming were obtained from the DNA. Of a few hundred thousand clones listed, more than 70% were seen once; the top ten hold around 2%.

The V gene is TRBV5-6, the J gene TRBJ1-2; 9 positions match TRBD1. This receptor was identified in a man in his forties in a cohort exposed to, infected with or recovered from COVID-19 (not recorded which). What was sequenced was PBMCs or T cells enriched from blood (not recorded which). The CDR3: CASSLGTGVYGYTF. CDR3 sequence (DNA): TGTGCCAGCAGCTTGGGGACAGGGGTCTATGGCTACACCTTC.